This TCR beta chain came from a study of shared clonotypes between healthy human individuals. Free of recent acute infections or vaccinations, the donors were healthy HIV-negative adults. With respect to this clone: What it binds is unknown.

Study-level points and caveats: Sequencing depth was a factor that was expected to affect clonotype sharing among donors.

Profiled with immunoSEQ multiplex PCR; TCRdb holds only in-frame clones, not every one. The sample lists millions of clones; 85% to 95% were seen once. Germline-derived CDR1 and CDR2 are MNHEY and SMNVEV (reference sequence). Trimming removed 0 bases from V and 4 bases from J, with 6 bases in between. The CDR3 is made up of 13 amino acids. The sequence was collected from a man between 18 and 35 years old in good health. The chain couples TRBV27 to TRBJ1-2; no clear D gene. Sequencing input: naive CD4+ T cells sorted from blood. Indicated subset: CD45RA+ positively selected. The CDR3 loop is CASSLSAIYGYTF. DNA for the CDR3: TGTGCCAGCAGTTTATCAGCGATCTATGGCTACACCTTC.